These 5 T cell receptor beta chains were all obtained from the same sample, sequenced in a study of blood T cell repertoires in COVID-19. Assay used: immunoSEQ multiplex PCR; TCRdb lists only in-frame clones, some missing. The sample contains about 200,000 clones, 80% to 90% of which appear only once. Material: peripheral blood. The receptor set was obtained from a human donor in a cohort sampled during active COVID-19.

The chain combines TRBV6-5 with TRBJ2-7; D is perhaps TRBD2 (5 bases). This CDR3 region has 13 residues. Germline V gives CDR1 MNHEY, CDR2 SVGAGI. Deletions cut 9 bases from V and 4 bases from J, with 16 bases between. The chain's CDR3 is CARQRDTRYEQYF. For the CDR3, the DNA is TGTGCCAGGCAGAGGGATACTCGATACGAGCAGTACTTC.

The chain employs TRBV2 and TRBJ2-7; 9 bases are a match to TRBD1. The V segment lost 6 bases and the J segment 7 bases; nucleotides outside the gene matches: 16. CDR1 and CDR2 from the germline V gene are SNHLY and FYNNEI. The CDR3 is 16 amino acids. CDR3 region: CASSPTAGTGSGEQYF. In DNA form, the CDR3 reads TGTGCCAGCAGCCCCACAGCCGGGACAGGGTCTGGTGAGCAGTACTTC.

The rearrangement links TRBV3-1 (or the pseudogene TRBV3-2) to TRBJ1-1; D is unclear. Germline assignment: CDR1 LGHDT and CDR2 YNNKEL (reference sequence). V was trimmed by 0 bases and J by 1 base, leaving 9 bases between them. The CDR3 sequence is 15 residues long. Here the CDR3 reads CASSQDEQRNTEAFF. CDR3 sequence (DNA): TGTGCCAGCAGCCAAGATGAGCAGCGGAACACTGAAGCTTTCTTT.

The count of this clone is one. The chain employs TRBV28 and TRBJ2-1; tentative D call: TRBD2 (5 bases). CDR1 and CDR2 from the germline V gene are MDHEN and SYDVKM. Trimming left V 5 bases short and J 9 bases short, with 14 bases between. This CDR3 region has 13 residues. This CDR3 reads CASSVWESIEQFF. The CDR3 DNA reads as TGTGCCAGCAGTGTCTGGGAGAGTATTGAGCAGTTCTTC. Combining the CDR3 with reference TRBV28 and TRBJ2-1 gives the whole variable domain DVKVTQSSRYLVKRTGEKVFLECVQDMDHENMFWYRQDPGLGLRLIYFSYDVKMKEKGDIPEGYSVSREKKERFSLILESASTNQTSMYLCASSVWESIEQFFGPGTRLTVL.

V is TRBV30 and J is TRBJ2-1; possible D gene TRBD1, 7 bases. Germline V gene sequence: CDR1 GTSNPN, CDR2 SVGIG (reference sequence). V shed 4 bases and J shed 4 bases, with 17 bases lying between them. The CDR3 is made up of 15 amino acids. As DNA, the CDR3 is TGTGCCTGGAAGGGGCGGGACAGAAGGTACAATGAGCAGTTCTTC. Protein: CAWKGRDRRYNEQFF. The variable domain in full, with the rest retrieved from reference TRBV30 and TRBJ2-1, is SQTIHQWPATLVQPVGSPLSLECTVEGTSNPNLYWYRQAAGRGLQLLFYSVGIGQISSEVPQNLSASRPQDRQFILSSKKLLLSDSGFYLCAWKGRDRRYNEQFFGPGTRLTVL.